The 30 T cell receptor beta chains reported below all come from one sample, sequenced in a study of blood T cell repertoires in COVID-19. Assay: immunoSEQ multiplex PCR; the TCRdb copy retains only in-frame clones and omits some. Of roughly 150,000 clones in the sample, more than 65% were seen once. Material for sequencing was peripheral blood. The origin of the receptors is a woman of 80 years or more with acute or convalescent COVID-19.

The V gene is TRBV5-5, the J gene TRBJ2-7; 7 bases fit TRBD2. J was trimmed by 3 bases and V by 0 bases; bases with no gene match: 6. Germline-derived CDR1 and CDR2 are SGHKS and YYEKEE (reference sequence). The CDR3 has 15 residues. The CDR3 nucleotides read TGTGCCAGCAGCTTGGACTGGCGGGAGTACTACGAGCAGTACTTC. This sequence encodes CASSLDWREYYEQYF.

The chain employs TRBV25-1 and TRBJ1-1, with a possible D match to TRBD1 (5 bases). This CDR3 has 15 residues. Trimming removed 7 bases at V and 1 base at J, with 16 bases between. CDR1 and CDR2 from the germline V gene are MGHDK and SYGVNS. The CDR3 DNA follows: TGTGCCAGCACAGCGAGGGGACTCGGGAACACTGAAGCTTTCTTT. Translation gives CASTARGLGNTEAFF. The full variable domain, its missing parts supplied by reference TRBV25-1 and TRBJ1-1, is EADIYQTPRYLVIGTGKKITLECSQTMGHDKMYWYQQDPGMELHLIHYSYGVNSTEKGDLSSESTVSRIRTEHFPLTLESARPSHTSQYLCASTARGLGNTEAFFGQGTRLTVV.

The chain recombines TRBV29-1 with TRBJ1-1; TRBD1 agrees at 9 bases. The CDR3 is made up of 12 amino acids. Germline V lookup: CDR1 SQVTM, CDR2 ANQGSEA. V dropped 7 bases and J dropped 4; count of bases not matched to a gene: 4. CDR3 nucleotide sequence: TGCAGCGGAACAGGGGGCTCCACTGAAGCTTTCTTT. It yields the protein CSGTGGSTEAFF.

V and J are TRBV20-1 and TRBJ1-1; perhaps TRBD1 as D (5 bases). Per germline, CDR1 DFQATT and CDR2 SNEGSKA (reference sequence). The CDR3 extends over 11 amino acids. The V end was cut by 4 bases, the J end by 4 bases, with 7 bases between. The CDR3 DNA sequence: TGCAGTGCTACGGGGGGCACTGAAGCTTTCTTT. This encodes CSATGGTEAFF.

The rearrangement joins TRBV6-5 to TRBJ2-1; D ambiguous. The germline gives CDR1 MNHEY, CDR2 SVGAGI. CDR3 length: 13 residues. V was clipped by 0 bases and J by 7 bases, with 7 bases between them. In DNA, the CDR3 is TGTGCCAGCAGTTACTCGACATGGAATGAGCAGTTCTTC. Encoded protein: CASSYSTWNEQFF.

This rearrangement joins TRBV6-5 to TRBJ1-4; 8 bases match TRBD1. The junction had 5 bases not matched to a gene; V was cut back by 6 bases and J by 8 bases. From germline, CDR1 is MNHEY and CDR2 SVGAGI. The CDR3 has 13 residues. In nucleotides, the CDR3 is TGTGCCAGCAGGACAGGGGAGACGGAAAAACTGTTTTTT. Its protein product is CASRTGETEKLFF.

The chain carries TRBV5-1 and TRBJ2-3; D ambiguous. The germline CDR1 and CDR2 sequences are SGHRS and YFSETQ. This CDR3 contains 16 residues. With 4 bases removed from V and 0 bases from J, the gap between germline ends came to 15 bases. CDR3 sequence reads: CASSVRHAISTDTQYF. The CDR3 nucleotides read TGCGCCAGCAGCGTACGACACGCCATTAGCACAGATACGCAGTATTTT.

J is TRBJ1-1 and V is TRBV18; possible D gene TRBD1, 5 bases. The germline CDR1 and CDR2 sequences are KGHSH and LQKENI. There are 13 residues in the CDR3. Trimming pared 7 bases from V and 1 base from J, leaving 10 bases between. The CDR3 DNA follows: TGTGCCAGCTGCTATGACAGGAACACTGAAGCTTTCTTT. This translates into CASCYDRNTEAFF. The variable domain in full, completed from reference TRBV18 and TRBJ1-1, reads NAGVMQNPRHLVRRRGQEARLRCSPMKGHSHVYWYRQLPEEGLKFMVYLQKENIIDESGMPKERFSAEFPKEGPSILRIQQVVRGDSAAYFCASCYDRNTEAFFGQGTRLTVV.

The genes are TRBV9 and TRBJ1-4; 8 bases align to TRBD1. Germline V CDR1 and CDR2: SGDLS, YYNGEE. V shed 4 bases and J 5 bases; nucleotides not matched to a gene: 7. CDR3 length: 15 amino acids. DNA for the CDR3: TGTGCCAGCAGCCCCAGGGGGCAGCCGAATGAAAAACTGTTTTTT. Translation: CASSPRGQPNEKLFF.

The CDR3 nucleotides are TGTGCCAGCAGGGCCTTATTGAACACTGAAGCTTTCTTT. Its protein is CASRALLNTEAFF. The chain couples TRBV2 to TRBJ1-1; D is uncertain. The germline gives CDR1 SNHLY, CDR2 FYNNEI. V was pared by 6 bases and J by 0 bases, with 8 bases between. This CDR3 region has 13 residues. Full variable domain (outside the CDR3, taken from reference TRBV2 and TRBJ1-1): EPEVTQTPSHQVTQMGQEVILRCVPISNHLYFYWYRQILGQKVEFLVSFYNNEISEKSEIFDDQFSVERPDGSNFTLKIRSTKLEDSAMYFCASRALLNTEAFFGQGTRLTVV.

This clone came up once. The J gene is TRBJ1-5, the V gene TRBV19; possibly TRBD1 for D (5 bases). The CDR3 runs to 15 residues. V lost 1 base, J lost 2 bases, and 9 bases lay in between. In germline, CDR1 is LNHDA, CDR2 SQIVND (reference sequence). The chain's CDR3 is CASSIGGVGNQPQHF. The CDR3 DNA is TGTGCCAGTAGTATAGGGGGGGTAGGCAATCAGCCCCAGCATTTT.

V gene TRBV12-3 or TRBV12-4 combines with J gene TRBJ1-1, with D possibly TRBD1 on 5 matching bases. The germline V and J ends were trimmed by 6 bases and 7 bases, with 12 bases remaining between them. CDR3 length: 12 residues. The CDR3 loop is CASSPGTLEAFF. Here the CDR3 DNA reads TGTGCCAGCAGCCCCGGGACTCTTGAAGCTTTCTTT.

This chain links TRBV28 with TRBJ1-5, with TRBD1 identical over 10 bases. With V trimmed by 5 bases and J by 6 bases, 7 bases remained unmatched. This CDR3 is 15 amino acids long. The germline V gene encodes CDR1 MDHEN and CDR2 SYDVKM. For the CDR3, the DNA is TGTGCCAGCAGTAGGACAGGGGGTATGGGTCAGCCCCAGCATTTT. Its translation: CASSRTGGMGQPQHF.

This chain joins TRBV6-5 and TRBJ1-2; D not certain. V was pared by 0 bases and J by 0 bases, with 11 bases between. Germline assignment: CDR1 MNHEY and CDR2 SVGAGI. The CDR3 spans 16 residues. DNA for the CDR3: TGTGCCAGCAGTTACTCGCCGCTTAGCTCTAACTATGGCTACACCTTC. It translates to CASSYSPLSSNYGYTF.

This chain connects TRBV3-1 (or the pseudogene TRBV3-2) to TRBJ2-5, with 7 positions matching TRBD2. Germline CDR1 reads LGHDT; CDR2 reads YNNKEL (reference sequence). V lost 3 bases to trimming and J lost 4 bases; unmatched junction nucleotides: 8. The CDR3 is made up of 15 amino acids. CDR3: CASSQGGWAGETQYF. CDR3 coding DNA: TGTGCCAGCAGCCAGGGGGGGTGGGCAGGAGAGACCCAGTACTTC.

The chain employs TRBV28 and TRBJ2-7; TRBD1 aligns across 7 bases. Germline V CDR1 and CDR2: MDHEN, SYDVKM. Trimming at V came to 5 bases and at J to 2 bases, leaving 6 bases not matched to a gene. The CDR3 totals 14 residues. CDR3 residues: CASSRRGFTYEQYF. CDR3 DNA: TGTGCCAGCAGTCGCAGGGGGTTCACCTACGAGCAGTACTTC. The whole variable domain, filled in from reference TRBV28 and TRBJ2-7, reads DVKVTQSSRYLVKRTGEKVFLECVQDMDHENMFWYRQDPGLGLRLIYFSYDVKMKEKGDIPEGYSVSREKKERFSLILESASTNQTSMYLCASSRRGFTYEQYFGPGTRLTVT.

This chain links TRBV20-1 with TRBJ2-7; no definite D call. Germline values: CDR1 DFQATT, CDR2 SNEGSKA (reference sequence). The CDR3 totals 11 residues. Trimming cost V 3 bases and J 3 bases, with 6 bases left between them. The CDR3 DNA sequence: TGCAGTGCTAGCCTAGTCTACGAGCAGTACTTC. It yields the protein CSASLVYEQYF.

This clone occurred a few times. V usage is TRBV9 and J usage is TRBJ2-2; 7 bases agree with TRBD2. The CDR3 covers 16 residues. Trimming cost V 4 bases and J 4 bases; bases outside gene matches: 10. CDR1 SGDLS and CDR2 YYNGEE come from the germline V gene. The CDR3 loop reads CASSPRTRGGTGELFF. CDR3 nucleotide sequence: TGTGCCAGCAGCCCGCGGACTAGGGGTGGCACCGGGGAGCTGTTTTTT. Variable domain in full (rest from reference TRBV9 and TRBJ2-2): DSGVTQTPKHLITATGQRVTLRCSPRSGDLSVYWYQQSLDQGLQFLIQYYNGEERAKGNILERFSAQQFPDLHSELNLSSLELGDSALYFCASSPRTRGGTGELFFGEGSRLTVL.

CDR3 coding DNA: TGTGCCAGCAGTCCTAGCGTTGGACTAGCGGGAGGTTACGAGCAGTACTTC. It is translated as CASSPSVGLAGGYEQYF. The chain links TRBV28 to TRBJ2-7; TRBD2 aligns across 14 bases. The ends lost 5 bases at V and 4 bases at J; junction bases unmatched: 10. The germline gives CDR1 MDHEN, CDR2 SYDVKM. The CDR3 length is 17 residues. The full variable domain, rest sourced from reference TRBV28 and TRBJ2-7, is DVKVTQSSRYLVKRTGEKVFLECVQDMDHENMFWYRQDPGLGLRLIYFSYDVKMKEKGDIPEGYSVSREKKERFSLILESASTNQTSMYLCASSPSVGLAGGYEQYFGPGTRLTVT.

The chain carries TRBV5-1 and TRBJ1-1; D ambiguous. Trimming removed 2 bases from V and 3 bases from J, with 8 bases in between. Per the germline V gene, CDR1 is SGHRS and CDR2 is YFSETQ. This CDR3 contains 13 residues. CDR3 amino acids: CASSFGWDTEAFF. The CDR3 nucleotides are TGCGCCAGCAGCTTCGGGTGGGACACTGAAGCTTTCTTT. The entire variable domain, with the rest obtained from reference TRBV5-1 and TRBJ1-1, is as follows: KAGVTQTPRYLIKTRGQQVTLSCSPISGHRSVSWYQQTPGQGLQFLFEYFSETQRNKGNFPGRFSGRQFSNSRSEMNVSTLELGDSALYLCASSFGWDTEAFFGQGTRLTVV.

This clone was picked up many times. The genes are TRBV14 and TRBJ1-1; TRBD1 agrees at 10 bases. The CDR3 has 22 amino acids. V lost 3 bases, J lost 3 bases, and 25 bases stayed unmatched. Germline CDR1 reads SGHDN; CDR2 reads FVKESK. The CDR3 region has the DNA TGTGCCAGCAGCCACCAACATTATGCTGGCCGGGACAGGGGAGGGAAAGACACTGAAGCTTTCTTT. Its protein is CASSHQHYAGRDRGGKDTEAFF.

This chain links TRBV12-3 or TRBV12-4 with TRBJ2-5; no clear D gene. This CDR3 contains 13 residues. Between the trimmed V and J ends, which lost 0 bases and 0 bases, there was a span of 2 bases. CDR3 nucleotide sequence: TGTGCCAGCAGTTTAGCCGACCAAGAGACCCAGTACTTC. This codes for CASSLADQETQYF.

The chain joins TRBV27 to TRBJ2-1, with D maybe TRBD1 (5 bases). V was pared by 4 bases and J by 3 bases, with 13 bases between. Germline CDR1 MNHEY, CDR2 SMNVEV (reference sequence). The CDR3 is 15 amino acids. For the CDR3, the DNA is TGTGCCAGCAGTTCCTTAGACAGAGTCTACAATGAGCAGTTCTTC. It translates to CASSSLDRVYNEQFF.

The genes are TRBV15 and TRBJ1-4; D is unresolved. CDR1 and CDR2 from the germline V gene are LNHNV and YYDKDF (reference sequence). This CDR3 region has 16 residues. Trimming shortened V by 5 bases and J by 0 bases, and 13 bases separated the two germline ends. The CDR3 bases are TGTGCCACCAGCCCGAGCGCTGCTGCAACTAATGAAAAACTGTTTTTT. Translated, it gives CATSPSAAATNEKLFF.

The V gene is TRBV28, the J gene TRBJ2-7, with 7 nucleotides matching TRBD1. Germline loops: CDR1 MDHEN, CDR2 SYDVKM. The CDR3 covers 13 residues. Trimming cost V 3 bases and J 4 bases; bases outside gene matches: 3. DNA of the CDR3: TGTGCCAGCAGTTTCTACAGGGGTTACGAGCAGTACTTC. Protein: CASSFYRGYEQYF.

This clone occurred a few times. The chain is built from TRBV29-1 and TRBJ2-5; 7 nucleotides align to TRBD1. Germline V CDR1 and CDR2: SQVTM, ANQGSEA. The CDR3 is 14 amino acids. After removal of 2 bases from V and 4 bases from J, the junction contained 7 bases not matched to a gene. CDR3 nucleotides: TGCAGCGTTGAAATAATTGAGGGGGCAGAGACCCAGTACTTC. Encoded protein: CSVEIIEGAETQYF.

The chain recombines TRBV5-4 with TRBJ2-7; 8 positions match TRBD1. In germline, CDR1 is SGHNT, CDR2 YYREEE (reference sequence). The CDR3 sequence is 15 residues long. Trimming took 3 bases from V and 2 from J; bases not matched to a gene: 7. This CDR3 is CASSSQGVSTYEQYF. The DNA for the CDR3 is TGTGCCAGCAGCTCACAGGGGGTCTCCACCTACGAGCAGTACTTC.

V gene TRBV6-1 combines with J gene TRBJ1-5, with 8 bases fitting TRBD1. V lost 2 bases and J lost 4; bases outside the gene matches: 1. Germline-derived CDR1 and CDR2 are MNHNS and SASEGT. The CDR3 totals 14 residues. The CDR3 loop reads CASSEQGANQPQHF. As DNA, the CDR3 is TGTGCCAGCAGTGAACAGGGGGCAAATCAGCCCCAGCATTTT.

The genes are TRBV5-4 and TRBJ2-1; D is perhaps TRBD2 (7 bases). Germline V lookup: CDR1 SGHNT, CDR2 YYREEE (reference sequence). CDR3 length: 16 amino acids. V was clipped by 5 bases and J by 0 bases, with 15 bases between them. In nucleotides, the CDR3 is TGTGCCAGCAGGGGAGGGGGGAGCCACTCCTACAATGAGCAGTTCTTC. It translates to CASRGGGSHSYNEQFF.

This clone was recorded a few times. CDR3 protein: CARPDGQGSSYNEQFF. The CDR3 DNA reads as TGTGCCAGACCCGACGGTCAAGGGAGCTCCTACAATGAGCAGTTCTTC. V is TRBV19 and J is TRBJ2-1; possibly TRBD2 for D (5 bases). V lost 9 bases and J lost 0, with 18 bases in between. The CDR3 runs 16 residues. CDR1 and CDR2 (germline): LNHDA, SQIVND (reference sequence).